The entry below gives a single T cell receptor beta chain sequence along with its context. What it recognizes is unknown. This sample stems from a study of cytomegalovirus exposure and HLA in healthy donors. Findings and caveats of the study: Previous analysis showed most TCR beta V segments were productive about 87% or about 30% of the time.

The CDR3 is made up of 13 amino acids. The V end was cut by 4 bases, the J end by 4 bases, with 11 bases between. Germline V gives CDR1 ENHRY, CDR2 SYGVKD. A multiplex PCR was run with 60 Vbeta primers and 13 Jbeta primers. Sequencing was performed with immunoSEQ multiplex PCR; in TCRdb, only in-frame clones are kept and a portion is missing. Among tens of thousands of clones listed, around 82% were seen once. This chain uses TRBV10-3 with TRBJ2-7; D may be TRBD2 (7 bases). Sequenced: PBMCs. The source is a male donor in good health and CMV-seronegative. Here the CDR3 reads CAISAGGGYEQYF. CDR3 nucleotides: TGTGCCATCAGTGCGGGGGGCGGATACGAGCAGTACTTC.